This is a list of T cell receptor beta chains from one sample in a study of T cells in Graves' hyperthyroidism and ophthalmopathy. TCRdb used MiXCR to reprocess the multiplex PCR reads, holding one entry per CDR3 protein. The repertoire holds about 640,000 distinct CDR3 sequences, with about 20% as singletons. Sequenced input: blood. The receptor source for this set is a man aged 25-40 years with Graves' ophthalmopathy. The CDR3 runs from the conserved cysteine through the conserved F or W. The D gene is left open where the match is weak. Rows give clone size only sometimes, using once, few, many, or a class for an expanded clone.

>TRBV9|TRBJ2-1|few|-|15
TGTGCCAGCAGCGTAGGGACTATCACCTACAATGAGCAGTTCTTC
CASSVGTITYNEQFF
>TRBV6-1|TRBJ1-4|-|-|15
TGTGCCAGCAGAGACGGACGGGGGCTAAGTGAAAAACTGTTTTTT
CASRDGRGLSEKLFF
>TRBV30|TRBJ2-7|few|-|14
TGTGCCTGGAGTACCGGGACACTCTCCTACGAGCAGTACTTC
CAWSTGTLSYEQYF
>TRBV7-9|TRBJ2-1|-|TRBD2|17
TGTGCCAGCAGCCCAGAGACCGGGACTAGCGGCTACAATGAGCAGTTCTTC
CASSPETGTSGYNEQFF
>TRBV24-1|TRBJ2-3|-|-|13
TGTGCCACCAGTGAACAGGGCACAGATACGCAGTATTTT
CATSEQGTDTQYF
>TRBV7-9|TRBJ2-1|few|TRBD2|15
TGTGCCAGCAGTCTGGGACTAGCGGGAGATGGTGAGCAGTTCTTC
CASSLGLAGDGEQFF
>TRBV19|TRBJ2-1|-|-|15
TGTGCCAGTACCCAAGGGGGAGGACCTTACAATGAGCAGTTCTTC
CASTQGGGPYNEQFF
>TRBV19|TRBJ1-1|few|-|16
TGTGCCAGTAGTATCACATCGACAGCCTCGAACACTGAAGCTTTCTTT
CASSITSTASNTEAFF
>TRBV18|TRBJ1-3|many|-|12
TGTGCCAGCTCACCACCTACGAACACCATATATTTT
CASSPPTNTIYF
>TRBV5-8|TRBJ2-2|-|-|16
TGTGCCAGCAGCTTGGTCTTATTTAGAGGGACCGGGGAGCTGTTTTTT
CASSLVLFRGTGELFF
>TRBV20-1|TRBJ2-4|-|-|19
TGCAGTGCTAGAGATAAATTGGGAGGGGACACACTAGCCAAAAACATTCAGTACTTC
CSARDKLGGDTLAKNIQYF
>TRBV5-1|TRBJ2-3|-|TRBD2|17
TGCGCCAGCAGCTTGGGAAGCGGTAGCGGGATAGTGGATACGCAGTATTTT
CASSLGSGSGIVDTQYF
>TRBV19|TRBJ1-5|-|-|11
TGTGCCAGTACCGACGGGAAGCCCCAGCATTTT
CASTDGKPQHF
>TRBV12-3/TRBV12-4|TRBJ2-5|few|-|13
TGTGCCAGCAGGAGGGCCATACAAGAGACCCAGTACTTC
CASRRAIQETQYF
>TRBV28|TRBJ2-7|few|TRBD1|15
TGTGCCAGCAGTTCCGGACAGGCCCTAACCTACGAGCAGTACTTC
CASSSGQALTYEQYF
>TRBV10-3|TRBJ2-1|few|-|15
TGTGCCATCAGTGAGTCGGGGCAGGGAAGAAATGAGCAGTTCTTC
CAISESGQGRNEQFF
>TRBV11-2|TRBJ2-7|-|-|14
TGTGCCAGCAGCTCCCATGAGAGGCCCTACGAGCAGTACTTC
CASSSHERPYEQYF
>TRBV10-3|TRBJ2-7|few|-|13
TGTGCCATCAGTGAACGTGACACATACGAGCAGTACTTC
CAISERDTYEQYF
>TRBV5-4|TRBJ2-5|-|-|15
TGTGCCAGCAGCTTTGATACCGGGGGCAGAGAGACCCAGTACTTC
CASSFDTGGRETQYF
>TRBV7-2|TRBJ2-1|-|TRBD2|15
TGTGCCAGCAGCTTAATGACTAGCGGTAACAATGAGCAGTTCTTC
CASSLMTSGNNEQFF
>TRBV28|TRBJ2-1|-|-|16
TGTGCCAGCAGTAACCATGGGGGGAGCCCCTACAATGAGCAGTTCTTC
CASSNHGGSPYNEQFF
>TRBV28|TRBJ2-1|many|TRBD2|14
TGTGCCAGCACGGGACTAGTTAACCACAATGAGCAGTTCTTC
CASTGLVNHNEQFF